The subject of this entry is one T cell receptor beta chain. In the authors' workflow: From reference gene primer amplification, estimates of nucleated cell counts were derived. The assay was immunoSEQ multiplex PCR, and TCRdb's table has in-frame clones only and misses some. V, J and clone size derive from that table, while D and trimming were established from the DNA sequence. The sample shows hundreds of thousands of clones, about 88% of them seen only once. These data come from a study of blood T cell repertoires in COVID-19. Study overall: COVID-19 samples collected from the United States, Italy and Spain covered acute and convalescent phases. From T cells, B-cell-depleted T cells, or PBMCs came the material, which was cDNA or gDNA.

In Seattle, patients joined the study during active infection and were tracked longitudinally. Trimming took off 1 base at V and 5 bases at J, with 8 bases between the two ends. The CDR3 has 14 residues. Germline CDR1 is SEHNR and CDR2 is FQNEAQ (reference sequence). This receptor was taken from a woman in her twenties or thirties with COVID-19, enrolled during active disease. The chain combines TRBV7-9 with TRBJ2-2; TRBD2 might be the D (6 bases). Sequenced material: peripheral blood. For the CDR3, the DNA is TGTGCCAGCAGCTTAGTGGGGGGTACCGGGGAGCTGTTTTTT. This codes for CASSLVGGTGELFF.